This TCR beta chain is from a study of regulatory T cells in long-lasting Graves disease. The time point was: newly diagnosed GD, antithyroid drugs for less than 3 months. There was RNA extracted from PBMCs, and the TCR library was made from it. This clonotype showed up just a few times. Its matching antigen is unknown. CDR3 regions were amplified by Arm-PCR using iRepertoire HTBI primers to build TCR beta libraries. Original methodology: Identification yielded some 65 TRBV and over eleven TRBJ segments across samples. In TCRdb, the multiplex PCR reads were re-called with MiXCR into one record per CDR3 protein. TCRdb's processing, not the study's, gives the V and J calls here. The repertoire holds fewer than 550,000 distinct CDR3 sequences, with roughly 17% as singletons. The study, taken as a whole, reports: It was possible that the small sample size reduced accuracy. Favored usage of TRBV28, TRBJ1-2 and TRBJ2-5 was recorded in persistent disease.

The CDR3 is 16 residues long. Trimming took 5 bases from V and 1 from J; bases not matched to a gene: 9. Germline V lookup: CDR1 MNHEY, CDR2 SMNVEV (reference sequence). Another study also made use of these data, one on T cells in Graves' hyperthyroidism and ophthalmopathy.

This TCR was sampled from a woman between 18 and 29 years old with Graves disease. Sequencing used peripheral blood mononuclear cells (PBMCs), obtained at new diagnosis, from a patient treated with antithyroid drugs. The chain combines TRBV27 with TRBJ1-2; 8 bases line up with TRBD1. The CDR3 nucleotides read TGTGCCAGCAGTCCCAACTGGGACAGGCTTAACTATGGCTACACCTTC. Translation: CASSPNWDRLNYGYTF.